The clone carrying this T cell receptor (beta chain) was seen just once. Its target is not known. With 3 bases clipped from V and 1 base from J, the junction kept 0 bases outside the gene matches. The CDR3 loop spans 14 amino acids. Germline V gene lookup returns CDR1 PRHDT and CDR2 FYEKMQ (reference sequence). This sample is part of a study of cytomegalovirus exposure and HLA in healthy donors. Study-level results: TCR beta V- and J-gene trimming was later associated with a missense DCLRE1C variant. A classifier reportedly called cytomegalovirus status with high sensitivity and specificity. Many donors shared some public TCRs, even though most TCR sequences were rare.

The study ran its PCR with 60 Vbeta and 13 Jbeta primers. The table came from immunoSEQ multiplex PCR; TCRdb's copy has only in-frame clones and leaves some out. The table lists fewer than 350,000 clones, approximately 90% of them singletons. This chain joins TRBV13 and TRBJ1-5; 7 nucleotides align to TRBD1. The sequencing sample was made of PBMCs. The source is a woman aged 18-35 years in good health and CMV-seronegative. CDR3 residues: CASSLTGSNQPQHF. DNA for the CDR3: TGTGCCAGCAGCTTGACAGGGAGCAATCAGCCCCAGCATTTT.